This TCR beta chain was captured by sequencing in a study of early stage breast cancer tumors. This clone was observed a handful of times. Using immunoSEQ multiplex PCR, the repertoire was profiled, and TCRdb retains in-frame clones only, with some absent. The sample lists 40,000 to 60,000 clones, roughly 83% occurring once. Germline CDR1 SGHRS, CDR2 YFSETQ. Deletions cut 7 bases from V and 5 bases from J, with 7 bases between. This CDR3 comprises 11 residues. This chain joins TRBV5-1 and TRBJ1-5; D ambiguous. The receptor was isolated from a person in their fifties with breast cancer. Material for sequencing was blood. CDR3 protein: CASPPYQPQHF. The CDR3 nucleotides are TGCGCCAGCCCTCCTTATCAGCCCCAGCATTTT.